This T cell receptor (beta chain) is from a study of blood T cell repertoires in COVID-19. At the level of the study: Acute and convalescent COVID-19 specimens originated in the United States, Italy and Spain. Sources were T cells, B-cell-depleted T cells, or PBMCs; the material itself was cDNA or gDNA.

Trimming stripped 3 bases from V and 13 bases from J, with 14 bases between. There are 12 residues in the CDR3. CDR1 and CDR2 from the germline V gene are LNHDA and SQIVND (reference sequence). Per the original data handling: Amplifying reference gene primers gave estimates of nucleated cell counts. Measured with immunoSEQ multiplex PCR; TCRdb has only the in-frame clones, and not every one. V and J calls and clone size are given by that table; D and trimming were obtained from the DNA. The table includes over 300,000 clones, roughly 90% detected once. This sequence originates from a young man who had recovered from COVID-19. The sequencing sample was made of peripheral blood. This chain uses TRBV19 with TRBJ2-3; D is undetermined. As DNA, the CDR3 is TGTGCCAGTAGTATCCAGCAAGGCCGGGAGTATTTT. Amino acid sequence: CASSIQQGREYF.